Below are 30 T cell receptor beta chains sequenced from a single sample in a study of T cell responses to AZD1222 COVID-19 vaccine. Assay: immunoSEQ multiplex PCR; the TCRdb copy retains only in-frame clones and omits some. The table lists more than 150,000 clones, roughly 94% of them singletons. Sequencing was performed on peripheral blood, taken 28 days after the second AZD1222 dose. All receptors come from an adult who received the AZD1222 COVID-19 vaccine.

The chain links TRBV4-1 to TRBJ1-5; a weak D match, TRBD1 (6 bases). The V end lost 4 bases, the J end lost 6 bases, and 13 bases lay between the germline ends. The V gene's germline CDR1 is MGHRA and CDR2 YSYEKL. The CDR3 is made up of 14 amino acids. The CDR3 reads CASSLAGGAQPQHF. DNA of the CDR3: TGCGCCAGCAGCCTCGCCGGGGGGGCTCAGCCCCAGCATTTT.

The rearrangement uses TRBV7-3 and TRBJ2-6, with D hard to call. V gave up 0 bases and J gave up 0 bases, with 3 bases separating them. Germline CDR1 is SGHTA and CDR2 is FQGTGA. This CDR3 contains 15 residues. CDR3 sequence: CASSLTGSGANVLTF. CDR3 DNA sequence: TGTGCCAGCAGCTTAACAGGCTCTGGGGCCAACGTCCTGACTTTC.

This chain connects TRBV7-8 to TRBJ2-5, with 8 bases fitting TRBD1. The germline CDR1 and CDR2 sequences are SGHVS and FQNEAQ. The CDR3 contains 13 residues. Trimming at V came to 5 bases and at J to 5 bases, leaving 4 bases not matched to a gene. CDR3 DNA sequence: TGTGCCAGCAGCGGGACAGGACGGGAGACCCAGTACTTC. Translated, it gives CASSGTGRETQYF.

The chain employs TRBV5-4 and TRBJ1-1; D not resolved. V was shortened by 3 bases and J by 1 base, with 10 bases between the two germline ends. Germline CDR1 and CDR2: SGHNT and YYREEE (reference sequence). The CDR3 is made up of 14 amino acids. The CDR3 sequence is CASSYLETNTEAFF. The DNA for the CDR3 is TGTGCCAGCAGCTACCTCGAGACGAACACTGAAGCTTTCTTT.

The gene calls are TRBV4-1 and TRBJ2-7; 10 bases are shared with TRBD1. The CDR3 totals 14 residues. V gave up 1 base and J gave up 4 bases; unmatched junction bases: 1. The V gene's germline CDR1 is MGHRA and CDR2 YSYEKL. This CDR3 is CASSQGQGAYEQYF. As DNA, the CDR3 is TGCGCCAGCAGCCAAGGACAGGGGGCTTACGAGCAGTACTTC.

The genes are TRBV28 and TRBJ1-4; D call uncertain. The germline V gene encodes CDR1 MDHEN and CDR2 SYDVKM. The CDR3 extends over 12 amino acids. Trimming pared 2 bases from V and 12 bases from J, leaving 10 bases between. In DNA form, the CDR3 reads TGTGCCAGCAGTTTACGGGTTAGAGAACTGTTTTTT. This encodes CASSLRVRELFF. Drawing the rest from reference TRBV28 and TRBJ1-4, the complete variable domain is DVKVTQSSRYLVKRTGEKVFLECVQDMDHENMFWYRQDPGLGLRLIYFSYDVKMKEKGDIPEGYSVSREKKERFSLILESASTNQTSMYLCASSLRVRELFFGSGTQLSVL.

This clone appeared a few times. This chain connects TRBV7-2 to TRBJ1-1, with 9 bases that match TRBD1. CDR1 SGHTA and CDR2 FQGNSA come from the germline V gene. The CDR3 is 15 amino acids. V dropped 6 bases and J dropped 1; count of bases not matched to a gene: 6. The DNA for the CDR3 is TGTGCCAGCAGGGACCGGGACAGGGAGAACACTGAAGCTTTCTTT. Residues: CASRDRDRENTEAFF.

The CDR3 sequence is CASRTSGGRTGELFF. The CDR3 DNA reads as TGTGCCAGCAGGACGAGCGGGGGGCGGACCGGGGAGCTGTTTTTT. This sequence joins TRBV5-8 and TRBJ2-2; 9 bases match TRBD2. Germline CDR1 is SGHTS and CDR2 is YDEGEE. This CDR3 region has 15 residues. The V segment lost 5 bases and the J segment 5 bases; nucleotides outside the gene matches: 7.

This clone was picked up one time. The gene calls are TRBV7-2 and TRBJ1-2, with D possibly being TRBD1 (5 bases). This CDR3 has 14 residues. With 7 bases removed from V and 4 bases from J, the gap between germline ends came to 16 bases. Germline-derived CDR1 and CDR2 are SGHTA and FQGNSA. The CDR3 reads CASTPARVSYGYTF. Written as DNA, the CDR3 is TGTGCCAGCACCCCGGCCAGGGTGAGCTATGGCTACACCTTC. The full variable domain, completed using reference TRBV7-2 and TRBJ1-2, is GAGVSQSPSNKVTEKGKDVELRCDPISGHTALYWYRQSLGQGLEFLIYFQGNSAPDKSGLPSDRFSAERTGGSVSTLTIQRTQQEDSAVYLCASTPARVSYGYTFGSGTRLTVV.

As DNA, the CDR3 is TGTGCCAGCAGCGCCGGGAGAGGGAACTATGGCTACACCTTC. Encoded protein: CASSAGRGNYGYTF. The J gene is TRBJ1-2, the V gene TRBV7-9; no firm D call. V lost 5 bases, J lost 2 bases, and 12 bases lay in between. CDR3 length: 14 residues. Germline V gene data show CDR1 as SEHNR and CDR2 as FQNEAQ (reference sequence).

The chain carries TRBV2 and TRBJ1-1, with 9 bases aligning to TRBD1. V was pared by 10 bases and J by 3 bases, with 9 bases of the junction left unmatched. The CDR3 length is 14 residues. The germline gives CDR1 SNHLY, CDR2 FYNNEI. The DNA for the CDR3 is TGTGCCACGGGAGGGACAGGGTCGCACACTGAAGCTTTCTTT. Translating gives CATGGTGSHTEAFF.

V usage is TRBV25-1 and J usage is TRBJ2-6; D gene ambiguous. The germline V gene encodes CDR1 MGHDK and CDR2 SYGVNS. The CDR3 totals 18 residues. Deletions cut 1 base from V and 0 bases from J, with 13 bases between. The CDR3: CASSESSPLDSGANVLTF. DNA for the CDR3: TGTGCCAGCAGTGAATCTTCCCCGTTAGACTCTGGGGCCAACGTCCTGACTTTC.

V usage is TRBV19 and J usage is TRBJ1-2; 7 bases align to TRBD1. CDR3 length equals 13 residues. From germline, CDR1 is LNHDA and CDR2 SQIVND (reference sequence). The V segment lost 11 bases and the J segment 4 bases; nucleotides outside the gene matches: 10. CDR3 in amino acids: CAGKQTGIYGYTF. In DNA, the CDR3 is TGTGCCGGTAAACAGACAGGGATCTATGGCTACACCTTC.

The V gene is TRBV28, the J gene TRBJ2-5; a weak D match, TRBD2 (5 bases). The CDR3 covers 14 residues. Germline V gene sequence: CDR1 MDHEN, CDR2 SYDVKM. The V gene lost 2 bases and the J gene lost 5 bases, with 12 bases spanning the gap. The chain's CDR3 is CASSLSSGGETQYF. In nucleotides, the CDR3 is TGTGCCAGCAGTTTAAGTTCCGGCGGGGAGACCCAGTACTTC.

The chain combines TRBV7-2 with TRBJ1-6; a possible D gene is TRBD1 (6 bases). The CDR3 runs to 17 residues. The germline V gene encodes CDR1 SGHTA and CDR2 FQGNSA. V was trimmed by 4 bases and J by 7 bases, leaving 20 bases between them. CDR3 loop: CASSSARGHGGNSPLHF. CDR3 nucleotides: TGTGCCAGCAGCTCCGCCCGGGGGCATGGAGGGAATTCACCCCTCCACTTT.

V usage is TRBV7-2 and J usage is TRBJ1-1, with TRBD1 matching 9 bases. Germline assignment: CDR1 SGHTA and CDR2 FQGNSA. The CDR3 is made up of 13 amino acids. Trimming removed 4 bases from V and 6 bases from J; junction bases left unmatched: 3. The CDR3 region has the DNA TGTGCCAGCAGCTCCACAGGGGGCCCTGAAGCTTTCTTT. Its translation: CASSSTGGPEAFF.

The CDR3 nucleotides read TGTGCCAGCAGTGAATGGGCGGGCGGAGGAGAGACCCAGTACTTC. Its protein product is CASSEWAGGGETQYF. The V gene is TRBV25-1, the J gene TRBJ2-5; D is possibly TRBD2 (5 bases). The CDR3 spans 15 residues. V lost 1 base and J lost 4, with 13 bases in between. Germline V lookup: CDR1 MGHDK, CDR2 SYGVNS.

The V and J genes are TRBV6-5 and TRBJ2-1, with unresolved D. Germline values: CDR1 MNHEY, CDR2 SVGAGI. V lost 6 bases, J lost 5 bases, and 8 bases lay in between. The CDR3 spans 12 residues. The CDR3 is CASSAINNEQFF. In DNA form, the CDR3 reads TGTGCCAGCAGCGCAATTAACAATGAGCAGTTCTTC.

J is TRBJ1-4 and V is TRBV3-1 (or the pseudogene TRBV3-2); D may be TRBD1 (5 bases). Per the germline V gene, CDR1 is LGHDT and CDR2 is YNNKEL (reference sequence). The CDR3 loop spans 15 amino acids. V was shortened by 2 bases and J by 7 bases, with 14 bases between the two germline ends. The CDR3 bases are TGTGCCAGCAGCCAACCAGGGCCTCAATTTGAAAAACTGTTTTTT. Its translation is CASSQPGPQFEKLFF.

V usage is TRBV2 and J usage is TRBJ1-2, with 7 nucleotides matching TRBD1. This CDR3 has 15 amino acids. V lost 5 bases to trimming and J lost 6 bases; unmatched junction nucleotides: 12. Germline assignment: CDR1 SNHLY and CDR2 FYNNEI. The CDR3 DNA is TGTGCCAGCAGTCCGTTGATGACAGGGCTTGATGGCTACACCTTC. It is translated as CASSPLMTGLDGYTF. The variable domain in full, with the rest retrieved from reference TRBV2 and TRBJ1-2, is EPEVTQTPSHQVTQMGQEVILRCVPISNHLYFYWYRQILGQKVEFLVSFYNNEISEKSEIFDDQFSVERPDGSNFTLKIRSTKLEDSAMYFCASSPLMTGLDGYTFGSGTRLTVV.

This sequence joins TRBV28 and TRBJ1-1, with D unclear. CDR1 MDHEN and CDR2 SYDVKM come from the germline V gene. Trimming took 5 bases from V and 4 from J, leaving 14 bases between them. CDR3 length: 14 residues. CDR3 in amino acids: CASSLDWGRTEAFF. The CDR3 DNA is TGTGCCAGCAGTCTAGATTGGGGTCGCACTGAAGCTTTCTTT.

The V call is TRBV7-3, the J call TRBJ1-5, with D perhaps matching TRBD1 (5 bases). Germline V gene data show CDR1 as SGHTA and CDR2 as FQGTGA. The CDR3 length is 17 residues. The ends were cut back, 1 base at V and 4 bases at J, with 17 bases in the middle. The CDR3 DNA reads as TGTGCCAGCAGCTTAATTCCCGCCTGCAGGGAGAATCAGCCCCAGCATTTT. Amino acids: CASSLIPACRENQPQHF.

V and J are TRBV24-1 and TRBJ2-1; 8 bases line up with TRBD2. J lost 6 bases, V lost 6 bases, and 6 bases had no gene match. The CDR3 has 14 amino acids. Per germline, CDR1 KGHDR and CDR2 SFDVKD. This CDR3 is CATSKAGDGNEQFF. The CDR3, as DNA: TGTGCCACCAGTAAAGCGGGAGATGGCAATGAGCAGTTCTTC.

V gene TRBV6-6 combines with J gene TRBJ1-5; TRBD1 might be the D (5 bases). This CDR3 region has 14 residues. CDR1 is MNHNY, CDR2 SVGAGI, per germline (reference sequence). V was trimmed by 5 bases and J by 5 bases, leaving 13 bases between them. The CDR3: CASSLRDSYQPQHF. Here the CDR3 DNA reads TGTGCCAGCAGTCTCCGGGACTCATATCAGCCCCAGCATTTT.

The V call is TRBV3-1 (or the pseudogene TRBV3-2), the J call TRBJ1-2; D is unresolved. V was shortened by 0 bases and J by 4 bases, with 9 bases between the two germline ends. The CDR3 has 14 residues. The germline gives CDR1 LGHDT, CDR2 YNNKEL (reference sequence). The CDR3 region is CASSQDGGVYGYTF. CDR3 in DNA: TGTGCCAGCAGCCAAGATGGCGGGGTCTATGGCTACACCTTC.

The rearrangement joins TRBV6-2 or TRBV6-3 to TRBJ2-5; D may be TRBD1 or TRBD2 (5 bases each). There are 14 residues in the CDR3. Trimming shortened V by 4 bases and J by 6 bases, and 15 bases separated the two germline ends. Germline V gene data show CDR1 as MNHEY and CDR2 as SVGEGT. CDR3 residues: CASSWDATAKTQYF. The CDR3 bases are TGTGCCAGCAGTTGGGACGCTACGGCGAAGACCCAGTACTTC.

The chain joins TRBV28 to TRBJ2-5; 16 nucleotides line up with TRBD2. The V gene end was trimmed by 4 bases and the J gene end by 4 bases; junction bases not matched to a gene: 6. Germline V gene sequence: CDR1 MDHEN, CDR2 SYDVKM. The CDR3 length is 17 residues. The CDR3 loop reads CASSWGLAGGRGETQYF. CDR3 DNA: TGTGCCAGCAGTTGGGGACTAGCGGGAGGGAGAGGAGAGACCCAGTACTTC.

The sample holds one count of this clone. This sequence joins TRBV3-1 (or the pseudogene TRBV3-2) and TRBJ1-3; D not resolved. The CDR3 has 14 amino acids. The germline CDR1 and CDR2 sequences are LGHDT and YNNKEL (reference sequence). V lost 4 bases and J 4 bases, leaving 11 bases between the germline ends. This CDR3 is CASSPRASGNTIYF. The CDR3 bases are TGTGCCAGCAGCCCGAGGGCTTCAGGAAACACCATATATTTT.

V usage is TRBV6-5 and J usage is TRBJ2-7, with 10 nucleotides matching TRBD1. Trimming removed 2 bases from V and 11 bases from J; junction bases left unmatched: 3. This CDR3 region has 12 residues. Germline V CDR1 and CDR2: MNHEY, SVGAGI. DNA for the CDR3: TGTGCCAGCAGTTACGGGACAGGGGTGGAGTACTTC. It encodes CASSYGTGVEYF.

This chain uses TRBV30 with TRBJ2-2; either TRBD1 or TRBD2 may fit D (6 bases each). This CDR3 is 13 amino acids long. The germline V and J ends were trimmed by 4 bases and 9 bases, with 15 bases remaining between them. Germline V lookup: CDR1 GTSNPN, CDR2 SVGIG (reference sequence). Here the CDR3 reads CAWTTTGARELFF. Here the CDR3 DNA reads TGTGCCTGGACCACTACGGGGGCCAGGGAGCTGTTTTTT.